Following are 5 T cell receptor beta chains from one sample sequenced in a study of cytomegalovirus exposure and HLA in healthy donors. A multiplex PCR was run with 60 Vbeta primers and 13 Jbeta primers. Profiled with immunoSEQ multiplex PCR; TCRdb holds only in-frame clones, not every one. Of about 200,000 clones listed, around 83% were seen once; the top ten hold 2.5% to 3.5%. The sequenced sample consisted of PBMCs. The origin of the receptors is a woman in her thirties or forties in good health and CMV-seronegative.

In this sample, this clone turned up once. The chain carries TRBV18 and TRBJ1-3, with 9 bases lining up with TRBD1. The CDR3 has 16 residues. Germline V gives CDR1 KGHSH, CDR2 LQKENI. V gave up 2 bases and J gave up 1 base; unmatched junction bases: 3. The CDR3 here is CASSPWGTGSGNTIYF. As DNA, the CDR3 is TGTGCCAGCTCACCATGGGGGACAGGGTCTGGAAACACCATATATTTT.

The chain recombines TRBV2 with TRBJ2-1; TRBD2 agrees at 7 bases. Germline assignment: CDR1 SNHLY and CDR2 FYNNEI. Germline trimming cut 10 bases from V and 6 bases from J; bases unmatched to any gene: 12. The CDR3 sequence is 14 residues long. As DNA, the CDR3 is TGTGCCATGATACGGGAGGAACTCCTCAATGAGCAGTTCTTC. Its translation is CAMIREELLNEQFF.

V gene TRBV27 combines with J gene TRBJ1-2; D is perhaps TRBD1 (5 bases). The CDR3 has 12 amino acids. V shed 3 bases and J shed 8 bases, with 10 bases lying between them. In germline, CDR1 is MNHEY, CDR2 SMNVEV (reference sequence). CDR3 region: CASSFGGGGYTF. CDR3 coding DNA: TGTGCCAGCAGTTTCGGGGGAGGAGGCTACACCTTC.

This clone was recorded a few times. The V and J genes are TRBV19 and TRBJ2-5; a weak D match, TRBD2 (6 bases). Germline assignment: CDR1 LNHDA and CDR2 SQIVND (reference sequence). V was cut by 1 base and J by 5 bases, with 8 bases left in between. This CDR3 is 13 amino acids long. The DNA of the CDR3 is TGTGCCAGTAGTATAGCTGGGGGGGAGACCCAGTACTTC. Encoded protein: CASSIAGGETQYF.

J is TRBJ2-5 and V is TRBV19; maybe TRBD2 (7 bases). V shed 4 bases and J shed 4 bases, with 22 bases lying between them. Looked up from germline, CDR1 is LNHDA and CDR2 is SQIVND (reference sequence). The CDR3 is 17 residues long. CDR3 sequence: CASSTPFSQGGGETQYF. DNA for the CDR3: TGTGCCAGTAGTACGCCGTTTTCTCAGGGAGGGGGAGAGACCCAGTACTTC. Using reference TRBV19 and TRBJ2-5 for the parts outside the CDR3, the full variable domain is DGGITQSPKYLFRKEGQNVTLSCEQNLNHDAMYWYRQDPGQGLRLIYYSQIVNDFQKGDIAEGYSVSREKKESFPLTVTSAQKNPTAFYLCASSTPFSQGGGETQYFGPGTRLLVL.